The sequence of this T cell receptor beta chain was determined in a study of T-cell reconstitution after alpha-beta-depleted transplantation in children. Germline assignment: CDR1 MNHEY and CDR2 SVGAGI. V was clipped by 0 bases and J by 0 bases; unmatched bases: 2. The CDR3 has 15 residues. This clonotype was seen a few times. Unique molecular identifiers tagged the TCRbeta library. TCRdb re-analysed the PCR reads in MiXCR, keeping a single row per CDR3 protein. Here the sample spans about 540,000 distinct CDR3 sequences, around 18% being singletons. The source is a human donor who donated a stem cell graft to a child with acute lymphoblastic leukemia. This chain links TRBV6-5 with TRBJ2-7; 7 nucleotides match TRBD2. This material consisted of PBMCs from the stem cell graft donor, taken from the stem cell graft. This CDR3 reads CASSYSPSGSYEQYF. For the CDR3, the DNA is TGTGCCAGCAGTTACTCACCTAGCGGCTCCTACGAGCAGTACTTC.